The 28 T cell receptor beta chains in this list originate from one sample, sequenced in a study of OX40 agonist ivuxolimab in advanced cancers. TCRdb's table, derived via immunoSEQ multiplex PCR, lists solely in-frame clones and lacks some. The table has tens of thousands of clones, approximately 82% seen once. This specimen was CD4+ or CD8+ T cells sorted from blood, taken in a trial of the OX40 agonist ivuxolimab. These receptors were collected from an adult with an advanced solid tumor such as melanoma, head and neck, liver or kidney cancer.

This CDR3 reads CSGESSGNTIYF. CDR3 coding DNA: TGCAGCGGGGAGAGCTCTGGAAACACCATATATTTT. V gene TRBV29-1 combines with J gene TRBJ1-3; D unresolved. Looked up from germline, CDR1 is SQVTM and CDR2 is ANQGSEA. Trimming removed 7 bases at V and 0 bases at J, with 7 bases between. The CDR3 totals 12 residues.

With regard to this clone: Germline and junction disagree at one end, which may indicate a read error. The chain is built from TRBV7-7 and TRBJ2-3; tentative D call: TRBD1 (6 bases). This CDR3 is 15 amino acids long. The germline V gene encodes CDR1 SSHAT and CDR2 FNYEAQ (reference sequence). The CDR3 loop reads CASSPGPRGLDTQYF. For the CDR3, the DNA is TGTGCTAGCAGCCCCGGCCCCAGGGGCCTCGATACGCAGTATTTT.

This sequence joins TRBV19 and TRBJ2-1; D is tentatively TRBD1 or TRBD2 (5 bases each). This CDR3 spans 14 amino acids. The V and J ends lost 7 bases and 4 bases respectively, with 14 bases between them. Germline CDR1 and CDR2: LNHDA and SQIVND (reference sequence). The CDR3 reads CASKRGPGYNEQFF. CDR3 sequence (DNA): TGTGCCAGTAAGAGGGGTCCGGGATACAATGAGCAGTTCTTC.

The J gene is TRBJ1-6, the V gene TRBV7-2; TRBD1 might be the D (6 bases). The CDR3 is 18 residues long. In germline, CDR1 is SGHTA, CDR2 FQGNSA. Between the trimmed V and J ends, which lost 5 bases and 2 bases, there was a span of 19 bases. The CDR3 reads CASSQRTARTTYNSPLHF. The CDR3 nucleotides read TGTGCCAGCAGCCAAAGGACAGCTCGGACGACCTATAATTCACCCCTCCACTTT. The full variable domain, completed using reference TRBV7-2 and TRBJ1-6, is GAGVSQSPSNKVTEKGKDVELRCDPISGHTALYWYRQSLGQGLEFLIYFQGNSAPDKSGLPSDRFSAERTGGSVSTLTIQRTQQEDSAVYLCASSQRTARTTYNSPLHFGNGTRLTVT.

The V call is TRBV6-5, the J call TRBJ1-1, with D unclear. This CDR3 comprises 15 residues. The germline CDR1 and CDR2 sequences are MNHEY and SVGAGI. Trimming removed 0 bases from V and 0 bases from J, with 8 bases in between. CDR3 nucleotides: TGTGCCAGCAGTTACTCCCAGTTTATGAACACTGAAGCTTTCTTT. Amino acid sequence: CASSYSQFMNTEAFF.

The chain carries TRBV7-2 and TRBJ2-3, with D possibly matching TRBD2 (6 bases). Germline CDR1 is SGHTA and CDR2 is FQGNSA. The CDR3 runs 16 residues. Trimming shortened V by 6 bases and J by 4 bases, and 20 bases separated the two germline ends. The CDR3 region is CASSLRRTPGADTQYF. In DNA, the CDR3 is TGTGCCAGCAGTTTGAGACGGACCCCGGGGGCAGATACGCAGTATTTT.

The chain combines TRBV5-4 with TRBJ2-1, with TRBD2 identical over 10 bases. J gave up 5 bases and V 4 bases, and 6 bases lay outside the gene matches. The CDR3 contains 15 residues. Germline loops: CDR1 SGHNT, CDR2 YYREEE (reference sequence). DNA of the CDR3: TGTGCCAGCAGCCTCAGCGGGGGGGGCCACAATGAGCAGTTCTTC. The encoded protein is CASSLSGGGHNEQFF.

The chain uses TRBV5-6 and TRBJ2-7, with TRBD1 matching over 8 bases. Losses at the gene ends were 1 base for V and 2 bases for J; bases not matched to a gene: 2. This CDR3 contains 14 residues. Germline V gives CDR1 SGHDT, CDR2 YYEEEE. The CDR3 region has the DNA TGTGCCAGCAGCTTGTGGGGACAGGCCTACGAGCAGTACTTC. Encoded protein: CASSLWGQAYEQYF. The variable domain in full, completed from reference TRBV5-6 and TRBJ2-7, reads DAGVTQSPTHLIKTRGQQVTLRCSPKSGHDTVSWYQQALGQGPQFIFQYYEEEERQRGNFPDRFSGHQFPNYSSELNVNALLLGDSALYLCASSLWGQAYEQYFGPGTRLTVT.

This clone was seen only once. The chain couples TRBV18 to TRBJ1-3; D is possibly TRBD1 (5 bases). This CDR3 is 14 amino acids long. Trimming removed 2 bases from V and 4 bases from J, with 9 bases in between. Germline lookup yields CDR1 KGHSH and CDR2 LQKENI. This CDR3 is CASSPGAAGNTIYF. The CDR3 bases are TGTGCCAGCTCACCAGGGGCGGCAGGAAACACCATATATTTT.

V gene TRBV5-4 combines with J gene TRBJ1-2, with no clear D. V shed 5 bases and J shed 7 bases, with 9 bases lying between them. The CDR3 has 11 residues. The V gene's germline CDR1 is SGHNT and CDR2 YYREEE (reference sequence). For the CDR3, the DNA is TGTGCCAGCAGTTCTATCTCTGGCTACACCTTC. Encoded protein: CASSSISGYTF.

V gene TRBV19 combines with J gene TRBJ2-5; no definite D call. The V and J ends lost 3 bases and 4 bases respectively, with 9 bases between them. The CDR3 contains 13 residues. Germline V CDR1 and CDR2: LNHDA, SQIVND (reference sequence). The CDR3 reads CASSMAGAETQYF. CDR3 DNA sequence: TGTGCCAGTAGTATGGCCGGCGCAGAGACCCAGTACTTC.

The chain couples TRBV9 to TRBJ1-2; a weak D match, TRBD1 (5 bases). The germline gives CDR1 SGDLS, CDR2 YYNGEE. The CDR3 runs to 19 residues. V lost 4 bases, J lost 4 bases, and 29 bases lay in between. CDR3 residues: CASSIYGWGGSKASYGYTF. CDR3 DNA sequence: TGTGCCAGCAGCATCTATGGCTGGGGGGGGTCTAAGGCCTCCTATGGCTACACCTTC.

V gene TRBV29-1 combines with J gene TRBJ1-4, with D unclear. V lost 4 bases and J 0 bases, leaving 6 bases between the germline ends. Looked up from germline, CDR1 is SQVTM and CDR2 is ANQGSEA. CDR3 length equals 13 residues. The CDR3 loop is CSVVQATNEKLFF. The CDR3, as DNA: TGCAGCGTTGTGCAAGCAACTAATGAAAAACTGTTTTTT.

The V call is TRBV6-6, the J call TRBJ2-6, with D possibly being TRBD1 or TRBD2 (7 bases each). The CDR3 consists of 15 residues. Germline CDR1 and CDR2: MNHNY and SVGAGI (reference sequence). Trimming shortened V by 7 bases and J by 0 bases, and 10 bases separated the two germline ends. CDR3 sequence reads: CASTRGGSGANVLTF. CDR3 bases: TGTGCCAGCACCAGGGGGGGCTCTGGGGCCAACGTCCTGACTTTC.

The chain recombines TRBV7-2 with TRBJ2-5; the D gene could be TRBD1 or TRBD2 (5 bases each). This CDR3 is 14 amino acids long. Trimming left V 2 bases short and J 5 bases short, with 12 bases between. Germline lookup yields CDR1 SGHTA and CDR2 FQGNSA. The CDR3 region has the DNA TGTGCCAGCAGCTTACACGGGGCTGGGGAGACCCAGTACTTC. Its translation: CASSLHGAGETQYF. The full variable domain, completed using reference TRBV7-2 and TRBJ2-5, is GAGVSQSPSNKVTEKGKDVELRCDPISGHTALYWYRQSLGQGLEFLIYFQGNSAPDKSGLPSDRFSAERTGGSVSTLTIQRTQQEDSAVYLCASSLHGAGETQYFGPGTRLLVL.

V usage is TRBV23-1 and J usage is TRBJ1-3; no definite D call. TRBV23-1 is sorted into the ORF group, with uncertain function. CDR3 length: 13 residues. Trimming took 8 bases from V and 0 from J, leaving 8 bases between them. The CDR3 protein is CASESGSGNTIYF. The CDR3 DNA reads TGCGCCAGCGAGTCGGGCTCTGGAAACACCATATATTTT.

This chain links TRBV30 with TRBJ1-2; no firm D call. V was trimmed by 3 bases and J by 8 bases, leaving 10 bases between them. CDR1 and CDR2 from the germline V gene are GTSNPN and SVGIG (reference sequence). This CDR3 has 11 amino acids. The CDR3 loop is CAWSAGGGYTF. The CDR3 DNA follows: TGTGCCTGGAGCGCGGGAGGGGGCTACACCTTC.

The CDR3 nucleotides read TGTGCCAGCAGCTCCATGTTAGGGACAGGGGGCAATGAAAAACTGTTTTTT. Its translation is CASSSMLGTGGNEKLFF. The chain links TRBV7-9 to TRBJ1-4, with 12 bases fitting TRBD1. The CDR3 is 17 residues long. The trim removed 4 bases at V and 5 bases at J, leaving 8 bases unmatched. The germline CDR1 and CDR2 sequences are SEHNR and FQNEAQ (reference sequence).

V usage is TRBV5-5 and J usage is TRBJ2-5, with D perhaps assigned TRBD1 or TRBD2 (5 bases each). Per the germline V gene, CDR1 is SGHKS and CDR2 is YYEKEE (reference sequence). This CDR3 is built from 13 residues. Trimming stripped 4 bases from V and 2 bases from J, with 9 bases between. The CDR3 DNA reads TGTGCCAGCAGCGTCGGGGCTCAAGAGACCCAGTACTTC. It translates to CASSVGAQETQYF.

The CDR3 DNA reads TGTGCCAGCCGACACAGACAGAACACCGGGGAGCTGTTTTTT. Amino acids: CASRHRQNTGELFF. V is TRBV11-3 and J is TRBJ2-2; D unclear. There are 14 residues in the CDR3. The V gene's germline CDR1 is SGHNT and CDR2 YENEEA. V was clipped by 8 bases and J by 1 base, with 11 bases between them. The entire variable domain, with the rest obtained from reference TRBV11-3 and TRBJ2-2, is as follows: EAGVVQSPRYKIIEKKQPVAFWCNPISGHNTLYWYLQNLGQGPELLIRYENEEAVDDSQLPKDRFSAERLKGVDSTLKIQPAELGDSAVYLCASRHRQNTGELFFGEGSRLTVL.

This clone was seen only once. The rearrangement uses TRBV5-1 and TRBJ2-7; D not certain. From germline, CDR1 is SGHRS and CDR2 YFSETQ. The V end lost 1 base, the J end lost 3 bases, and 11 bases lay between the germline ends. CDR3 size: 14 residues. DNA for the CDR3: TGCGCCAGCAGCTTGAACAGCCGACACTACGAGCAGTACTTC. This codes for CASSLNSRHYEQYF.

This clone appeared once. V and J are TRBV2 and TRBJ2-1; 11 bases map to TRBD2. Germline lookup yields CDR1 SNHLY and CDR2 FYNNEI. CDR3 length equals 16 residues. V shed 7 bases, J shed 10 bases, and the junction held 15 bases outside the gene matches. CDR3 amino acids: CASTPNLAGGSGEQFF. For the CDR3, the DNA is TGTGCCAGCACCCCGAACCTAGCGGGGGGCTCGGGAGAGCAGTTCTTC. Based on the CDR3 plus reference TRBV2 and TRBJ2-1, the full variable domain is EPEVTQTPSHQVTQMGQEVILRCVPISNHLYFYWYRQILGQKVEFLVSFYNNEISEKSEIFDDQFSVERPDGSNFTLKIRSTKLEDSAMYFCASTPNLAGGSGEQFFGPGTRLTVL.

The CDR3 loop is CASRLTGTDTQYF. CDR3 nucleotide sequence: TGTGCCAGTAGACTGACAGGGACAGATACGCAGTATTTT. The rearrangement uses TRBV19 and TRBJ2-3; 7 bases align to TRBD1. The CDR3 has 13 amino acids. V lost 6 bases to trimming and J lost 3 bases; unmatched junction nucleotides: 3. Germline CDR1 reads LNHDA; CDR2 reads SQIVND (reference sequence).

The chain links TRBV27 to TRBJ2-3; maybe TRBD2 (6 bases). The CDR3 spans 14 residues. CDR1 and CDR2 from the germline V gene are MNHEY and SMNVEV (reference sequence). V lost 4 bases and J lost 1, with 9 bases in between. CDR3 residues: CASSSPGGTDTQYF. DNA for the CDR3: TGTGCCAGCAGTTCCCCGGGGGGCACAGATACGCAGTATTTT.

The chain is built from TRBV7-2 and TRBJ1-6; D unclear. V lost 0 bases to trimming and J lost 3 bases, with 6 bases between them. Germline V gene data show CDR1 as SGHTA and CDR2 as FQGNSA. This CDR3 contains 15 residues. The CDR3 bases are TGTGCCAGCAGCTTAGCGGGGATCTATAATTCACCCCTCCACTTT. The encoded protein is CASSLAGIYNSPLHF.

CDR3 sequence (DNA): TGTGCCAGCAGTGGAACAGGGGCCTACTCTGGAAACACCATATATTTT. Amino acids: CASSGTGAYSGNTIYF. This chain connects TRBV27 to TRBJ1-3, with 7 positions matching TRBD1. This CDR3 has 16 residues. The ends lost 5 bases at V and 0 bases at J; junction bases unmatched: 7. CDR1 and CDR2 (germline): MNHEY, SMNVEV (reference sequence).

The J gene is TRBJ1-1, the V gene TRBV4-3, with no clear D. This CDR3 comprises 14 residues. The germline V and J ends were trimmed by 4 bases and 0 bases, with 9 bases remaining between them. Germline CDR1 is LGHNA and CDR2 is YSLEER. This CDR3 reads CASSPRQMNTEAFF. Here the CDR3 DNA reads TGCGCCAGCAGCCCCCGTCAGATGAACACTGAAGCTTTCTTT.

V usage is TRBV27 and J usage is TRBJ2-3, with TRBD1 as a possible D gene (6 bases). With 6 bases removed from V and 5 bases from J, the gap between germline ends came to 12 bases. Germline V CDR1 and CDR2: MNHEY, SMNVEV (reference sequence). The CDR3 has 13 residues. In DNA, the CDR3 is TGTGCCAGCAGATCCAGGGGCGGAGATACGCAGTATTTT. This translates into CASRSRGGDTQYF.